This entry is about one T cell receptor beta chain. The antigen is unknown. The sample belongs to a study of T cell responses to AZD1222 COVID-19 vaccine. The study's findings and limits: Seropositive status at baseline applied to only a handful of AZD1222 recipients. Donors in the cohort were predominantly white British and more often female, and clonal diversity was possibly underestimated.

Using immunoSEQ multiplex PCR, the repertoire was profiled, and TCRdb retains in-frame clones only, with some absent. The sample contains roughly 140,000 clones, roughly 88% of which appear only once. Germline CDR1 and CDR2: SGHRS and YFSETQ. CDR3 size: 16 residues. Between the trimmed V and J ends, which lost 0 bases and 9 bases, there was a span of 18 bases. This sample comprised peripheral blood, obtained on day 0 of AZD1222 vaccination. This TCR derives from an adult in good health. The gene calls are TRBV5-1 and TRBJ2-2; D may be TRBD2 (5 bases). The chain's CDR3 is CASSLGLLGDTRELFF. CDR3 DNA: TGCGCCAGCAGCTTGGGGCTCCTCGGGGATACGAGGGAGCTGTTTTTT.